Sequencing of this TCR beta chain was carried out in a study of beta chain features in type 1 diabetes. Germline lookup yields CDR1 SGHTA and CDR2 FQGNSA. Between the trimmed V and J ends, which lost 5 bases and 4 bases, there was a span of 18 bases. The CDR3 is 15 amino acids. Blood was collected once per donor into heparin, averaging about 116 mL. Naive, central memory, regulatory and stem cell-like memory cells within the CD4+ compartment were sorted using CD45RO/CCR7/CD25/CD127/CD95/CD27. Sorted populations all exceeded 98% purity. General study results and limits: Lower insertion and higher deletion counts appeared at VDJ junctions in type 1 diabetes patients.

About this clone: The target antigen is unknown.

Every bit of the isolated RNA underwent reverse transcription, so sequencing read expressed TCRB transcripts. The protocol was immunoSEQ multiplex PCR, while the TCRdb copy is restricted to in-frame clones and leaves out a portion. The data contain just over 150,000 clones, 8.5% to 14% of them singletons. What was sequenced was central memory CD4+ T cells from blood. This TCR was sampled from a man between 18 and 35 years old in good health. This chain uses TRBV7-2 with TRBJ2-7, with a possible D match to TRBD2 (6 bases). As DNA, the CDR3 is TGTGCCAGCAGCGGGGATAGCGGACGACCTTACGAGCAGTACTTC. It codes for CASSGDSGRPYEQYF.